This T cell receptor (beta chain) was identified during a study of blood T cells in healthy people across ages. This CDR3 contains 16 residues. Trimming cost V 3 bases and J 8 bases; bases outside gene matches: 9. Germline-derived CDR1 and CDR2 are MDHEN and SYDVKM. Primers used in a second PCR of roughly 6 to 11 cycles were a sample-barcoded 5' primer and a J-beta primer mix. Each CDR3 protein gets one entry after TCRdb re-called the 5' RACE reads with MiXCR. The sample records more than 900,000 distinct CDR3 sequences, approximately 26% being singletons. Each sample gave at least 6 million isolated PBMCs. The sample was also reused in another study, on T cells of mothers and their children.

The rearrangement uses TRBV28 and TRBJ2-1, with 11 bases matching TRBD2. This sequence originates from a girl aged 2 to 9 in good health. Sequenced material: blood. CDR3 bases: TGTGCCAGCAGTTTCCCTAGCGGGAGGCTGGGCGATGAGCAGTTCTTC. Its protein product is CASSFPSGRLGDEQFF.